This TCR beta chain was sequenced in a study of T cell changes during pregnancy in multiple sclerosis. The CDR3 spans 14 residues. V trimming: 5 bases; J trimming: 2 bases; junction bases outside the gene matches: 5. Germline CDR1 SGHAT, CDR2 FQNNGV. Clones were read by immunoSEQ multiplex PCR, and TCRdb kept only the in-frame ones, dropping some. Found here are about 50,000 clones, around 90% of them singletons; the top ten hold roughly 9%. This sequence joins TRBV11-2 and TRBJ1-2, with 7 bases lining up with TRBD1. The receptor's source is a female donor with multiple sclerosis, enrolled in a pregnancy study. Sequencing was performed on CD8+ T cells from peripheral blood mononuclear cells, taken after pregnancy. The CDR3 loop reads CASSAKQGNYGYTF. The CDR3 bases are TGTGCCAGCAGCGCAAAACAGGGGAACTATGGCTACACCTTC.